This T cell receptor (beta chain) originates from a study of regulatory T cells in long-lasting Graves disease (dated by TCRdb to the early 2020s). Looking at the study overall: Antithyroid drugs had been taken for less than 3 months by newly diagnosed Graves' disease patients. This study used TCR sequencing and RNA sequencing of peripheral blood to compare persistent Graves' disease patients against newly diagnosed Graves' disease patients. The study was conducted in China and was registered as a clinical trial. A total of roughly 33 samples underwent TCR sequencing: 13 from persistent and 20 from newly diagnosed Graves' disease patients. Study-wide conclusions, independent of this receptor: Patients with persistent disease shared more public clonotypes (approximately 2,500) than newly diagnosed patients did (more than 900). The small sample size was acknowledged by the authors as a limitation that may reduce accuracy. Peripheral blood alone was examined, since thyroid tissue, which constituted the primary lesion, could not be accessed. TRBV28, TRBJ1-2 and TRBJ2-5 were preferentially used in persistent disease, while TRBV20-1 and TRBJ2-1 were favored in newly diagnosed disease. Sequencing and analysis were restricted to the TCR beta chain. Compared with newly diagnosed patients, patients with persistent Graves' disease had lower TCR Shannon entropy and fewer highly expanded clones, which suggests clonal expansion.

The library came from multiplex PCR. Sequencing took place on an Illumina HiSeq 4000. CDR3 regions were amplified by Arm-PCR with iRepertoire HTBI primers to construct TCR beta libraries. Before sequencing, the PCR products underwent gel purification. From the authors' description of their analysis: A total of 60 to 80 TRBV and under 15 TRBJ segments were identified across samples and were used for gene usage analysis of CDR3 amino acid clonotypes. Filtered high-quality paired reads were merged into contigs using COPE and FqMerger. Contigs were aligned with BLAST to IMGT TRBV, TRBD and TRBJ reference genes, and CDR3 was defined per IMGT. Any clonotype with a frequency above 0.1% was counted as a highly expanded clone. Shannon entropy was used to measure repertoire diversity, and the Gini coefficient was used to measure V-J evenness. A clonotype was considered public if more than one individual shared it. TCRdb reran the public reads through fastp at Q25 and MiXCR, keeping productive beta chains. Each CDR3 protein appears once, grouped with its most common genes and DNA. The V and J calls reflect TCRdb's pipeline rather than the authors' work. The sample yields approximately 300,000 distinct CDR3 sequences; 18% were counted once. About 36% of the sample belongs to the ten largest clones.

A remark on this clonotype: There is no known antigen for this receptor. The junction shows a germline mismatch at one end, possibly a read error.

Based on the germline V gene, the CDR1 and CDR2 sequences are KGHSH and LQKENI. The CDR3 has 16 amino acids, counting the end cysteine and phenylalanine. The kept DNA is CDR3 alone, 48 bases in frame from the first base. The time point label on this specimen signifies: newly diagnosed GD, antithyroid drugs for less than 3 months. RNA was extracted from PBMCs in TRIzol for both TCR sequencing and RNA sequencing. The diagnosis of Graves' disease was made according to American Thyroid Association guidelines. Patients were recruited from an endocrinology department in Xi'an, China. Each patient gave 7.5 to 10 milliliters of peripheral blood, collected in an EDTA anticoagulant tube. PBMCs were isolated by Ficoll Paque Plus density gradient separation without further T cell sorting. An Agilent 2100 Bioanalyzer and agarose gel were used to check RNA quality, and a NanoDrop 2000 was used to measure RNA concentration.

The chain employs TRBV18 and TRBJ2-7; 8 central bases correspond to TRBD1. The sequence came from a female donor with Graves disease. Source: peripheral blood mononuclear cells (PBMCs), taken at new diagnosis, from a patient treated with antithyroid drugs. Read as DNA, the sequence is TGTGCCAGCTCACCAGACGGGGGACAGGACCACGAGCAGTACCTCTTC. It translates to CASSPDGGQDHEQYLF.